The 27 T cell receptor delta chains given below trace back to one sample, sequenced in a study of γδ T cells in repeated Plasmodium falciparum infection. Vgamma9/Vdelta2+ and Vdelta2-negative gammadelta T cells were flow-sorted from PBMC for bulk sequencing. TCRdb called clones from the multiplex PCR reads again using CATT. The sample holds 45,000 to 60,000 delta-chain clones, roughly 1.9% seen once. The sequenced material came from gamma-delta T cells from blood. Source of these receptors: a pool of human donors (malaria-infected and uninfected, not separated).

This clone has a count of ten or more. The protein TCRdb lists belongs to a much larger clone and differs from this DNA's translation at residue 12, which points to a read error; the protein shown is made from the DNA. The chain is built from TRDV3 and TRDJ1; TRDD3 agrees at 8 bases. The germline V gene encodes CDR1 TVYSNPD and CDR2 GDNSRS (reference sequence). This CDR3 is 16 amino acids long. The CDR3 DNA sequence: TGTGCCTTTGATTACTGGGGGCCAGCGTACACCGGTAAACTCATCTTT. This translates into CAFDYWGPAYTGKLIF.

Comments on this clone: This DNA's translation and the protein TCRdb lists, from a much larger clone, do not match at residue 7, likely due to a read error; the protein shown is translated from the DNA. The DNA of the CDR3 is TGTGCTCTTGGGTTACCCCCCCTTACCTTCCTACTGGAAAATACCATATGGTCAGCACAACTCTTCTTT. Translating gives CALGLPPLTFLLENTIWSAQLFF. V usage is TRDV1 and J usage is TRDJ2; 9 nucleotides agree with TRDD2. The J gene, absent from TCRdb, was called here by matching the DNA to germline. Looked up from germline, CDR1 is TSWWSYY and CDR2 is QGS. The CDR3 runs 23 residues. With 5 bases clipped from V and 6 bases from J, the junction kept 31 bases outside the gene matches.

A word on this clone: For this DNA, TCRdb reports the protein of a much larger clone, which diverges at residue 12, most likely from a read error; the protein presented here is translated directly from the DNA. The chain carries TRDV1 and TRDJ1; D uncertain. TCRdb lists no J gene, so it was determined here by aligning the DNA to germline. Germline CDR1 TSWWSYY, CDR2 QGS. CDR3 length equals 16 residues. The CDR3 nucleotides read TGTGCTCTTGGGGAAATCCGTCAGGGGTACACCAATAAACTCATCTTT. It encodes CALGEIRQGYTNKLIF.

As to this clone: A read error likely explains why the TCRdb protein, taken from a much larger clone, differs from this DNA's translation at residue 21; the protein shown is translated from the DNA. For the V gene the call is TRDV2; the J gene has no call; the D call of TRDD3 is as the table states it, not checked on the DNA. The CDR3 extends over 23 amino acids. Per the germline V gene, CDR1 is GEAIGNYY and CDR2 is EKD. CDR3 sequence: CACDTIDSSWKTGDVTATDKPIF. CDR3 nucleotide sequence: TGTGCCTGTGACACCATTGACTCTTCCTGGAAGACTGGGGATGTTACGGCGACCGATAAACCCATCTTT.

Many counts were recorded for this clone. This chain connects TRDV1 to TRDJ1, with D possibly being TRDD3 (6 bases). This CDR3 has 21 amino acids. Trimming removed 6 bases from V and 0 bases from J, with 32 bases in between. In germline, CDR1 is TSWWSYY, CDR2 QGS. The CDR3 DNA reads as TGTGCTCTTGGATATGTACCGAGGGCGTGGCTGGGGATGCGGGACACCGATAAACTCATCTTT. Translation gives CALGYVPRAWLGMRDTDKLIF.

This clone has a handful of counts. TCRdb pairs this DNA with a much larger clone's protein that differs at residue 22, likely a read error; the protein shown was translated from the DNA. The rearrangement uses TRDV1 and TRDJ1; TRDD3 matches 13 bases. Because TCRdb records no J gene, it was assigned here through a match of the DNA to germline. CDR1 is TSWWSYY and CDR2 is QGS in the germline V gene. The length of the CDR3 is 25 residues. CDR3 protein: CALGENSFLQDWGIRGGWLTDRLIF. DNA of the CDR3: TGTGCTCTTGGGGAAAACTCCTTCCTTCAAGACTGGGGGATACGCGGGGGATGGCTCACCGATAGACTCATCTTT.

In the case of this clone: A read error is the likely source, as a far larger clone sits one nucleotide away. Other DNA sequences in this sample translate to the same CDR3. This chain's CDR3 is CALGVPPLFLRGWGRDRTDKLIF. DNA of the CDR3: TGTGCTCTTGGGGTCCCTCCCCTCTTCCTACGTGGTTGGGGGAGAGACAGAACCGATAAACTCATCTTT. The chain carries TRDV1 and TRDJ1; perhaps TRDD2 as D (8 bases). No J segment appears in TCRdb, so it was assigned here by matching the sequence to germline. This CDR3 spans 23 amino acids. Germline CDR1 reads TSWWSYY; CDR2 reads QGS. V was trimmed by 4 bases and J by 2 bases, leaving 38 bases between them.

At least ten counts were recorded for this clone. This likely reflects a read error, since a far larger clone is one base away. Other DNA sequences in the sample encode the same CDR3. The chain carries TRDV1 and TRDJ1; 10 bases agree with TRDD3. In the absence of a J gene in TCRdb, the DNA was matched to germline to assign it here. V was pared by 6 bases and J by 3 bases, with 16 bases of the junction left unmatched. Germline CDR1 and CDR2: TSWWSYY and QGS. The CDR3 extends over 18 amino acids. The CDR3 here is CALGTRFPYWGISDKLIF. In nucleotides, the CDR3 is TGTGCTCTTGGAACCCGATTCCCGTACTGGGGGATCTCCGATAAACTCATCTTT.

This clone was counted many times. A far larger clone is a single base away, which makes a read error likely. The sample holds other DNA sequences that translate to the same CDR3. CDR3 residues: CALGEDPSLIYTDKLIF. Written as DNA, the CDR3 is TGTGCTCTTGGGGAAGACCCTTCCCTTATCTACACCGATAAACTCATCTTT. V gene TRDV1 combines with J gene TRDJ1; weak D call: TRDD2 (6 bases). Germline V gives CDR1 TSWWSYY, CDR2 QGS. Trimming pared 2 bases from V and 0 bases from J, leaving 16 bases between. The CDR3 consists of 17 residues.

Comment on this clone: A far larger clone is off by one base, so a read error is likely. Additional DNA sequences in this sample encode the identical CDR3. The chain couples TRAV29/DV5 to TRDJ1, with 7 bases identical to TRDD3. TCRdb records no J gene; here it was assigned by comparing the DNA to germline. CDR3 length: 19 residues. Germline V gene sequence: CDR1 NSMFDY, CDR2 ISSIKDK. The CDR3 sequence: CAATLVRRRYWGPEDKLIF. CDR3 in DNA: TGCGCAGCAACCCTAGTTCGGCGGAGGTACTGGGGACCGGAAGATAAACTCATCTTT. The full variable domain, its missing parts supplied by reference TRAV29/DV5 and TRDJ1, is DQQVKQNSPSLSVQEGRISILNCDYTNSMFDYFLWYKKYPAEGPTFLISISSIKDKNEDGRFTVFLNKSAKHLSLHIVPSQPGDSAVYFCAATLVRRRYWGPEDKLIFGKGTRVTVEP.

As for this clone: The likely explanation is a read error, given a far larger clone one base away. The sample has other DNA sequences that encode this CDR3 too. J is TRDJ1 and V is TRDV1; TRDD3 might be the D (6 bases). Matching the DNA to germline supplied the J gene, which TCRdb does not give. Germline assignment: CDR1 TSWWSYY and CDR2 QGS. The CDR3 is 22 residues long. Trimming stripped 4 bases from V and 0 bases from J, with 33 bases between. As DNA, the CDR3 is TGTGCTCTTGGGGCCTTCGTCCCTACACCGAGTTGGGGGGCCCGGTACACCGATAAACTCATCTTT. This codes for CALGAFVPTPSWGARYTDKLIF.

In regard to this clone: A far larger clone is off by one base, so a read error is likely. The chain carries TRDV1 and TRDJ1; perhaps D is TRDD2 or TRDD3 (8 bases each). No J segment appears in TCRdb, so it was assigned here by matching the sequence to germline. The CDR3 has 24 amino acids. With 3 bases removed from V and 2 bases from J, the gap between germline ends came to 40 bases. Per the germline V gene, CDR1 is TSWWSYY and CDR2 is QGS. The CDR3 DNA reads TGTGCTCTTGGGGAGCATTCCCCGTCTTCCTACCTTATCTCGTACTGGGGGGGAACCGATAAACTCATCTTT. It codes for CALGEHSPSSYLISYWGGTDKLIF.

There are many counts of this clone. This DNA's translation differs at residue 10 from TCRdb's protein, which comes from a much larger clone; a read error is likely, and the protein shown is translated from the DNA. This chain joins TRDV2 and TRDJ3; 9 bases agree with TRDD3. The J gene was missing in TCRdb and was found by matching the end of the DNA to germline. Trimming cost V 3 bases and J 0 bases; bases outside gene matches: 8. The germline V gene has CDR1 GEAIGNYY and CDR2 EKD. The CDR3 runs 19 residues. CDR3 protein: CACDSVGDRNSWDTRQMFF. The CDR3 DNA sequence: TGTGCCTGTGACTCCGTGGGGGATAGGAACTCCTGGGACACCCGACAGATGTTTTTC.

Remarks on this clone: For this DNA, TCRdb reports the protein of a much larger clone, which diverges at residue 12, most likely from a read error; the protein presented here is translated directly from the DNA. This chain connects TRDV1 to TRDJ1, with D possibly TRDD3 on 6 matching bases. The J gene was missing in TCRdb and was found by matching the end of the DNA to germline. The germline V gene encodes CDR1 TSWWSYY and CDR2 QGS. V lost 1 base and J 1 base, leaving 25 bases between the germline ends. This CDR3 has 20 amino acids. The CDR3 loop reads CALGERGPAGDLPSTDKLIF. CDR3 nucleotides: TGTGCTCTTGGGGAACGGGGCCCGGCTGGGGATCTTCCCTCCACCGATAAACTCATCTTT.

This clone was detected a few times. This DNA's translation differs at residue 12 from TCRdb's protein, which comes from a much larger clone; a read error is likely, and the protein shown is translated from the DNA. The chain joins TRDV3 to TRDJ4; perhaps TRDD2 as D (5 bases). The J gene was not available in TCRdb and was assigned here by matching the DNA to germline segments. This CDR3 is built from 19 residues. Germline lookup yields CDR1 TVYSNPD and CDR2 GDNSRS (reference sequence). V shed 4 bases and J shed 0 bases, with 33 bases lying between them. CDR3 region: CASTITPSPRRHLARPLIF. Written as DNA, the CDR3 is TGTGCCTCCACAATCACTCCTTCACCTCGACGACATCTGGCCAGACCCCTGATCTTT.

This clone was detected only a few times. The translation of this DNA and the TCRdb protein of a much larger clone differ at residue 8, probably owing to a read error; the protein shown here is translated from the DNA. The chain has TRDV3 and TRDJ1, with D perhaps TRDD3 (5 bases). Assignment of the J gene here rests on matching the DNA to germline, because TCRdb gives none. Germline loops: CDR1 TVYSNPD, CDR2 GDNSRS (reference sequence). Deletions cut 4 bases from V and 0 bases from J, with 27 bases between. The CDR3 runs to 18 residues. CDR3 protein: CAYTRRGVRNRYTDKLIF. The CDR3 bases are TGTGCCTACACAAGGCGGGGGGTAAGAAACAGGTACACCGATAAACTCATCTTT.

This clone was counted ten times or more. TCRdb's protein for this DNA is that of a much larger clone and differs from the translation at residue 3, likely a read error; the protein shown is the DNA translation. Here the CDR3 DNA reads TGTGCTCCTGGGGAACTCTACGTGGGTAAACTCATCTTT. This gives the protein CAPGELYVGKLIF. This chain connects TRDV1 to TRDJ1, with a weak D call TRDD3 (6 bases). TCRdb lists no J gene, so it was determined here by aligning the DNA to germline. CDR1 and CDR2 (germline): TSWWSYY, QGS. This CDR3 has 13 residues.

About this clone itself: Since a far larger clone is one base different, this is likely a read error. Other DNA sequences within the sample encode an identical CDR3. V and J are TRDV1 and TRDJ1; 7 bases line up with TRDD3. As TCRdb names no J gene, one was assigned here on the basis of a DNA match to germline. The V gene's germline CDR1 is TSWWSYY and CDR2 QGS. V shed 4 bases, J shed 0 bases, and the junction held 26 bases outside the gene matches. This CDR3 has 22 amino acids. CDR3 residues: CALGGPAFLRNWGWRYTDKLIF. The CDR3 DNA follows: TGTGCTCTTGGGGGTCCCGCCTTCTTACGAAACTGGGGATGGAGGTACACCGATAAACTCATCTTT.

This clone was seen at least ten times. A far larger clone is off by one base, so a read error is likely. The chain has TRDV2 and TRDJ3; D is unclear. Germline V gene lookup returns CDR1 GEAIGNYY and CDR2 EKD. The CDR3 covers 17 residues. Trimming shortened V by 3 bases and J by 0 bases, and 11 bases separated the two germline ends. The CDR3, as DNA: TGTGCCTGTGACGCCTTAGACGGCTCCTGGGACACCCGACAGATGTTTTTC. Its protein product is CACDALDGSWDTRQMFF.

This clone was found a few times. Only one base separates this from a far larger clonotype, so it likely reflects a read error. The same CDR3 is also encoded by other DNA sequences in this sample. The chain links TRDV1 to TRDJ1; 10 bases are a match to TRDD3. The J gene, not given by TCRdb, was assigned here from a germline match of the nucleotide sequence. Germline CDR1 is TSWWSYY and CDR2 is QGS. This CDR3 contains 21 residues. The CDR3 spells CALGDHFLILGGYRGTDKLIF. DNA for the CDR3: TGTGCTCTTGGGGACCACTTCCTTATTCTTGGGGGATACCGGGGCACCGACAAACTCATCTTT.

In its sample, this clone was seen a few times. TCRdb lists the protein of a much larger clone for this DNA, which differs at residue 14, so this is likely a read error; the protein given here is translated from the DNA itself. CDR3 loop: CACDTVGVLGDGTYKLIF. DNA for the CDR3: TGTGCCTGTGACACCGTGGGAGTGCTGGGGGATGGGACCTATAAACTCATCTTT. V usage is TRDV2 and J usage is TRDJ1; the match to TRDD3 covers 9 bases. In the absence of a J gene in TCRdb, the DNA was matched to germline to assign it here. The CDR3 runs 18 residues. J was trimmed by 6 bases and V by 0 bases; bases with no gene match: 16. Germline assignment: CDR1 GEAIGNYY and CDR2 EKD.

Points on this clone: TCRdb pairs this DNA with a much larger clone's protein that differs at residue 9, likely a read error; the protein shown was translated from the DNA. The J gene is TRDJ1, the V gene TRAV38-2/DV8, with 12 positions matching TRDD3. No J segment appears in TCRdb, so it was assigned here by matching the sequence to germline. The CDR3 consists of 24 residues. The germline V gene has CDR1 TSESDYY and CDR2 QEAYKQQN. V trimming: 0 bases; J trimming: 3 bases; junction bases outside the gene matches: 27. CDR3 sequence (DNA): TGTGCTTATAGGAGCGCGAGACGTAGGGACCCTTTACTGGGGGATACTTGGTCGGCCGATAAACTCATCTTT. It encodes CAYRSARRRDPLLGDTWSADKLIF.

There are many counts of this clone. TCRdb attributes to this sequence the protein of a much larger clone, which differs from the DNA translation at residue 6; a read error is likely, and the protein displayed is translated from the DNA. The rearrangement links TRDV2 to TRDJ1; TRDD3 is a possible D gene (5 bases). TCRdb records no J gene; here it was assigned by comparing the DNA to germline. Trimming shortened V by 3 bases and J by 4 bases, and 17 bases separated the two germline ends. This CDR3 is built from 15 residues. CDR1 and CDR2 from the germline V gene are GEAIGNYY and EKD. The CDR3 nucleotides are TGTGCCTGTGACGTGGCGGGGGGCCAAGGCGATAAACTCATCTTT. It translates to CACDVAGGQGDKLIF.

This clone is medium-sized. The chain links TRDV1 to TRDJ1, with 9 positions matching TRDD3. V trimming: 2 bases; J trimming: 0 bases; junction bases outside the gene matches: 10. The CDR3 consists of 18 residues. CDR1 TSWWSYY and CDR2 QGS come from the germline V gene. DNA of the CDR3: TGTGCTCTTGGGGAAAAGGACTGGGGGAACTTGTACACCGATAAACTCATCTTT. Translation: CALGEKDWGNLYTDKLIF.

To note about this clone: This DNA's translation and the protein TCRdb lists, from a much larger clone, do not match at residue 19, likely due to a read error; the protein shown is translated from the DNA. The chain is built from TRDV1 and TRDJ1, with 10 positions matching TRDD3. No J segment appears in TCRdb, so it was assigned here by matching the sequence to germline. Germline CDR1 and CDR2: TSWWSYY and QGS. This CDR3 has 23 amino acids. CDR3 coding DNA: TGTGCTCTTGGGGAACTCCTGGGTCCTACTCTCTGGGGGATATTGGCGGACACCAATAAACTCATCTTT. It specifies CALGELLGPTLWGILADTNKLIF.

About this clone: TCRdb's listed protein matches a much larger clone and diverges from this DNA's translation at residue 15, likely through a read error; the protein shown comes from the DNA. The chain joins TRDV1 to TRDJ1; D is perhaps TRDD2 or TRDD3 (5 bases each). The J gene, not given by TCRdb, was assigned here from a germline match of the nucleotide sequence. V lost 4 bases and J lost 3, with 42 bases in between. Per germline, CDR1 TSWWSYY and CDR2 QGS. This CDR3 is built from 24 residues. CDR3 residues: CALGGFNCHIPSCQHLGSADKLIF. CDR3 bases: TGTGCTCTTGGGGGTTTTAACTGCCATATTCCTTCGTGCCAGCACTTGGGGTCGGCCGATAAACTCATCTTT.

On this clone itself: The amino acid sequence in TCRdb belongs to a much larger clone and departs from this DNA's translation at residues 10 and 14, likely a sequencing read error; the sequence shown is translated from the DNA. The V and J genes are TRDV1 and TRDJ2; 10 bases agree with TRDD3. Matching the DNA to germline supplied the J gene, which TCRdb does not give. CDR3 length: 23 residues. V trimming: 6 bases; J trimming: 1 base; junction bases outside the gene matches: 26. Germline V CDR1 and CDR2: TSWWSYY, QGS. The CDR3 sequence is CALGKRLGLLHWGMPVLTAQLFF. The CDR3 region has the DNA TGTGCTCTTGGAAAAAGATTAGGCCTACTGCACTGGGGGATGCCGGTTTTGACAGCACAACTCTTCTTT.